This T cell receptor (beta chain) was found in a study of ipilimumab plus nivolumab after autologous stem cell transplantation (dated by TCRdb to about 2021). Study-level background: The median number of doses that trial patients received was 5 for ipilimumab and about eight for nivolumab. The intent-to-treat population of the trial was made up of thirty-five patients. Patients undergoing autologous transplant for high-risk diffuse large B cell lymphoma, mature T cell lymphoma, or multiple myeloma were enrolled in the trial. The DLBCL cohort included primary refractory and relapsed disease, with 18-month progression-free survival of about 86% and 27% respectively. Overall study outcomes, separate from this receptor: The authors concluded that combined checkpoint inhibition appeared tolerable when used as consolidation after transplant. The authors stated that profiles of the T cell receptor repertoire, regulatory T cell phenotype and gut microbiota provided a biologic rationale for studying this approach further.

Checkpoint therapy was initiated 14 to 28 days after autologous transplant, and ipilimumab was administered at 1 mg/kg intravenously on day 1 of selected weeks. Patients received nivolumab at 3 mg/kg intravenously on day 1 of weeks 1, 4, 7, 10, and every two weeks through week 26. Combined checkpoint inhibition with ipilimumab and nivolumab as consolidation after autologous stem cell transplantation was tested in a Phase Ib clinical trial. Of note for this clone: Its antigen is currently not known. Nothing much larger sits one base from this clone, and base qualities are not available.

Library preparation used the immunoSEQ multiplex PCR assay. The table comes from immuneACCESS by way of TCRdb, which keeps in-frame sequences with V and J called. Part of the clones is missing from these tables; in studies checked, under half for an unresolved V gene and the rest for unknown reasons. The sample table shows 10,000 to 15,000 clones, and around 73% are seen once. The ten most abundant clones make up over 15% of the sample. In the germline V gene, CDR1 corresponds to MDHEN and CDR2 to SYDVKM. After removal of 6 bases from V and 2 bases from J, the junction retains 12 bases not matched to a gene. The CDR3, from cysteine to phenylalanine, totals 16 residues. Left in the record is the CDR3 DNA by itself, 48 bases read in frame from the first base.

This receptor chain uses TRBV28 and TRBJ1-1, and 7 junctional nucleotides match TRBD1. The input for sequencing was PBMCs, taken in a trial of ipilimumab plus nivolumab as post-transplant consolidation. The TCR comes from a male donor with diffuse large B-cell lymphoma. The encoded CDR3 is CASSSPGQTLNTEAFF. Read as DNA, the sequence is TGTGCCAGCAGCTCCCCGGGACAGACCCTTAACACTGAAGCTTTCTTT.